Here is one T cell receptor beta chain with its context. Data came from immunoSEQ multiplex PCR; TCRdb stores just in-frame clones and leaves some out. Among about 70,000 clones listed, around 91% were seen once. The V end lost 0 bases, the J end lost 1 base, and 12 bases lay between the germline ends. Germline V lookup: CDR1 MNHEY, CDR2 SMNVEV (reference sequence). CDR3 length: 16 amino acids. This record belongs to a study of technical replicates of blood from several donors. The chain couples TRBV27 to TRBJ2-5; D may be TRBD2 (6 bases). Source material: T cells isolated from PBMCs. The source is a human donor in good health. The CDR3 sequence is CASSLSGGRIQETQYF. The CDR3 region has the DNA TGTGCCAGCAGTTTATCCGGAGGGAGAATCCAAGAGACCCAGTACTTC.